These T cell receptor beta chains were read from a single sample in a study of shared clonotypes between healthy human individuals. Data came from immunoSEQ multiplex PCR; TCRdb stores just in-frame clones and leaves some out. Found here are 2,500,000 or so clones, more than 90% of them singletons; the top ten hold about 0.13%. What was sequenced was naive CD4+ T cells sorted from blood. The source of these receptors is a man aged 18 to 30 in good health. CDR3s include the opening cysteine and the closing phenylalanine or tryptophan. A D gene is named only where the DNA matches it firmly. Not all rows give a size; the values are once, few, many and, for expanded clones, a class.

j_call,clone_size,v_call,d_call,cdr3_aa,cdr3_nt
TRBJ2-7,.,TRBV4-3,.,CASSQPGRNEQYF,TGCGCCAGCAGCCAACCTGGGAGGAACGAGCAGTACTTC
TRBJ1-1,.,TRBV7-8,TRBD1,CASSWGQGSTEAFF,TGTGCCAGCAGTTGGGGACAGGGGAGCACTGAAGCTTTCTTT
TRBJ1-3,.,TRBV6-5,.,CASSYGGSPGNTIYF,TGTGCCAGCAGTTACGGGGGCTCCCCTGGAAACACCATATATTTT
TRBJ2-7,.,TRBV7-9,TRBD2,CASGTSNEQYF,TGTGCCAGTGGGACTAGTAACGAGCAGTACTTC
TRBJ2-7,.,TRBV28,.,CASTPSLIYEQYF,TGTGCCAGCACCCCATCCCTTATCTACGAGCAGTACTTC
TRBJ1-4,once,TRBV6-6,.,CAGGENEKLFF,TGTGCCGGCGGGGAGAATGAAAAACTGTTTTTT
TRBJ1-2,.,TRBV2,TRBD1,CASIQTQGRGLVDGYTF,TGTGCCAGCATTCAAACTCAAGGCAGGGGGCTGGTCGATGGCTACACCTTC
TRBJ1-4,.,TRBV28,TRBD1,CASSQTGSDEKLFF,TGTGCCAGCAGTCAGACAGGGTCTGACGAAAAACTGTTTTTT
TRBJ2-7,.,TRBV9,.,CASSRGWENEQYF,TGTGCCAGCTCCCGGGGGTGGGAGAACGAGCAGTACTTC
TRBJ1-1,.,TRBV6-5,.,CASSPLAAVNTEAFF,TGTGCCAGCAGCCCCCTGGCGGCGGTGAACACTGAAGCTTTCTTT
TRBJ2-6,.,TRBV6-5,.,CASRPTGGGANVLTF,TGTGCCAGCAGACCTACCGGCGGTGGGGCCAACGTCCTGACTTTC
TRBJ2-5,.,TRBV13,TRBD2,CASSLGPIWLAGRETQYF,TGTGCCAGCAGCTTAGGCCCCATTTGGCTAGCGGGACGAGAGACCCAGTACTTC
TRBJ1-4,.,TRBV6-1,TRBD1,CASSEGGTGEKLFF,TGTGCCAGCAGTGAAGGTGGGACAGGTGAAAAACTGTTTTTT
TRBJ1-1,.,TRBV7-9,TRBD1,CASSKPGQGAGTEAFF,TGTGCCAGCAGCAAGCCGGGACAGGGGGCGGGTACTGAAGCTTTCTTT
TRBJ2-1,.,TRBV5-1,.,CASSLEPARYDNEQFF,TGCGCCAGCAGCTTGGAGCCCGCCAGGTACGACAATGAGCAGTTCTTC
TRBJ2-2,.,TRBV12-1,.,CASSHRIGELFF,TGTGCCAGCAGCCATAGAATCGGGGAGCTGTTTTTT
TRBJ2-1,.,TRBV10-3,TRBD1,CAISQGAVEQFF,TGTGCCATCTCCCAGGGGGCGGTTGAGCAGTTCTTC
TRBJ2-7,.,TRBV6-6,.,CASSYSGSNYEQYF,TGTGCCAGCAGTTACTCGGGCAGTAACTACGAGCAGTACTTC
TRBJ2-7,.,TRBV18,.,CASSPPYRNEQYF,TGTGCCAGCTCACCACCGTATAGGAACGAGCAGTACTTC
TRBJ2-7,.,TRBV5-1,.,CASSLTHQGLRHEQYF,TGCGCCAGCAGCTTGACTCATCAGGGACTGAGGCATGAGCAGTACTTC
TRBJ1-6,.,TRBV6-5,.,CASSYSLNGGKPPLHF,TGTGCCAGCAGTTATTCTCTCAACGGAGGGAAGCCACCCCTCCACTTT
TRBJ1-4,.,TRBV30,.,CAWSKGQSPNEKLFF,TGTGCCTGGAGTAAGGGCCAGTCTCCTAATGAAAAACTGTTTTTT
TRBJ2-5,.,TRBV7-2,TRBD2,CASSSGLAGLETQYF,TGTGCCAGCAGCTCCGGACTAGCGGGATTAGAGACCCAGTACTTC
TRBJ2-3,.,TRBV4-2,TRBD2,CASSQNPSGQSTDTQYF,TGTGCCAGCAGCCAAAACCCTAGCGGGCAAAGCACAGATACGCAGTATTTT
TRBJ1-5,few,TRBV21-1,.,CASSKGRKHNQPQHF,TGTGCCAGCAGCAAAGGACGGAAGCACAATCAGCCCCAGCATTTT
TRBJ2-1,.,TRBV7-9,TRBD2,CASTGLAVYNEQFF,TGTGCCAGCACCGGACTAGCGGTCTACAATGAGCAGTTCTTC
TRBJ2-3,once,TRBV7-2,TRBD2,CASSLNPAGSSTDTQYF,TGTGCCAGCAGCTTAAATCCAGCGGGGAGTAGCACAGATACGCAGTATTTT
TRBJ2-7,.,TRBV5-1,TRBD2,CASSFPAGDSYEQYF,TGCGCCAGCAGCTTCCCAGCGGGGGACTCCTACGAGCAGTACTTC
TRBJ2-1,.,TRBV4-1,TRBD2,CASSHPLAERVNEQFF,TGCGCCAGCAGTCACCCTCTAGCGGAAAGGGTCAATGAGCAGTTCTTC
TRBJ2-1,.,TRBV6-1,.,CASSGGTVPYNEQFF,TGTGCCAGCAGTGGCGGGACAGTCCCCTACAATGAGCAGTTCTTC
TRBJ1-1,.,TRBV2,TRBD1,CASSEQGEAFF,TGTGCCAGCAGCGAACAGGGGGAAGCTTTCTTT
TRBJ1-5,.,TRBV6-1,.,CASRGGDSNQPQHF,TGTGCCAGCAGAGGCGGGGATAGCAATCAGCCCCAGCATTTT
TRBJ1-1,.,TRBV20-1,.,CSGQHEAFF,TGCAGTGGGCAGCATGAAGCTTTCTTT
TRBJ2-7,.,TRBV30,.,CAWSGPGYEQYF,TGTGCCTGGAGTGGACCTGGATACGAGCAGTACTTC
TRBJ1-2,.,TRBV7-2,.,CATSQGIGYTF,TGTGCGACAAGTCAGGGTATTGGCTACACCTTC
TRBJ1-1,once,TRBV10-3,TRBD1,CAIRGTGDGTEAFF,TGTGCCATCAGAGGGACAGGGGATGGGACTGAAGCTTTCTTT
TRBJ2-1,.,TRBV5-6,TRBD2,CASSLGPAGGPNEQFF,TGTGCCAGCAGCTTGGGCCCAGCGGGGGGGCCAAACGAGCAGTTCTTC
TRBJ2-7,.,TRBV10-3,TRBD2,CAISESLAGPFQQYF,TGTGCCATCAGTGAGTCACTAGCGGGACCCTTTCAGCAGTACTTC
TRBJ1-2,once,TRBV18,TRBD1,CASSIQGDYGYTF,TGTGCCAGCTCAATACAGGGGGACTATGGCTACACCTTC
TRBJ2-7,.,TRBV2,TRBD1,CASSEDRAFTEQYF,TGTGCCAGCAGTGAGGACAGGGCCTTTACCGAGCAGTACTTC
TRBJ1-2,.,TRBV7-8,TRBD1,CASKTGGSYGYTF,TGTGCCAGTAAAACAGGGGGCAGCTATGGCTACACCTTC
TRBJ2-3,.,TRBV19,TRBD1,CASSKRQGGTDTQYF,TGTGCCAGTAGTAAACGACAGGGCGGCACAGATACGCAGTATTTT
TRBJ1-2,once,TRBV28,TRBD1,CASRVDRGAGYTF,TGTGCCAGCAGGGTTGACAGGGGCGCGGGCTACACCTTC
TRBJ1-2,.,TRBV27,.,CASSLEAGSGLPGYTF,TGTGCCAGCAGTTTGGAGGCGGGGTCAGGGCTCCCTGGCTACACCTTC
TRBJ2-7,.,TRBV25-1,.,CASSLPGQGYEQYF,TGTGCCAGCAGTCTTCCCGGGCAGGGCTACGAGCAGTACTTC
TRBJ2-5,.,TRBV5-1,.,CASSLEGGSGETQYF,TGCGCCAGCAGCTTGGAGGGGGGCAGCGGGGAGACCCAGTACTTC
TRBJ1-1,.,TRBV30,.,CACQNTGYSGTEAFF,TGTGCCTGCCAAAACACAGGGTATAGCGGCACTGAAGCTTTCTTT
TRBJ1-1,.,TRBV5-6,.,CASSFREGQYYEAFF,TGTGCCAGCAGCTTTCGGGAAGGACAATATTATGAAGCTTTCTTT
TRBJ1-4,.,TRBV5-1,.,CASSFGRGNEKLFF,TGCGCCAGCAGCTTCGGCAGGGGTAATGAAAAACTGTTTTTT
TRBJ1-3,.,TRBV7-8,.,CASSLDFSTIYF,TGTGCCAGCAGCTTAGATTTCAGCACCATATATTTT
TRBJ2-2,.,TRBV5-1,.,CASSSLSGSVSNTGELFF,TGCGCCAGCAGCTCCCTGAGTGGTTCCGTTTCAAACACCGGGGAGCTGTTTTTT